Listed here are 16 T cell receptor beta chains from one sample, sequenced in a study of T cells in Graves' hyperthyroidism and ophthalmopathy. TCR beta CDR3 regions were amplified from RNA transcripts. The primer set for the first-round RT-PCR of the TCR CDR3 was HTBI. TCRdb ran MiXCR on the multiplex PCR reads and lists one entry per CDR3 protein. The sample holds roughly 250,000 distinct CDR3 sequences; roughly 15% are singletons and the top ten take approximately 12%. Material for sequencing was blood. The receptors were gathered from a woman in her forties with Graves' hyperthyroidism that later progressed to Graves' ophthalmopathy.

The chain joins TRBV4-2 to TRBJ1-5; D gene ambiguous. CDR1 and CDR2 from the germline V gene are LGHNA and YNFKEQ. The CDR3 spans 15 residues. Trimming cost V 0 bases and J 0 bases, with 6 bases left between them. As DNA, the CDR3 is TGTGCCAGCAGCCAAGATCCGAATAGCAATCAGCCCCAGCATTTT. Protein: CASSQDPNSNQPQHF.

This clonotype was detected many times. The J gene is TRBJ2-3, the V gene TRBV2, with 7 bases aligning to TRBD1. V was clipped by 6 bases and J by 2 bases; unmatched bases: 5. Germline CDR1 SNHLY, CDR2 FYNNEI. The CDR3 runs 14 residues. CDR3 loop: CASRGQPFTDTQYF. The CDR3 region has the DNA TGTGCCAGCAGGGGACAGCCGTTCACAGATACGCAGTATTTT.

There are many counts of this clonotype. This sequence joins TRBV5-5 and TRBJ1-4, with 7 bases lining up with TRBD1. The CDR3 sequence is 15 residues long. Germline CDR1 and CDR2: SGHKS and YYEKEE (reference sequence). The junction had 5 bases not matched to a gene; V was cut back by 0 bases and J by 6 bases. The CDR3, as DNA: TGTGCCAGCAGCTTGGAGACAGGGCGGCATGAAAAACTGTTTTTT. Its translation is CASSLETGRHEKLFF.

This clonotype was found many times. This sequence joins TRBV5-6 and TRBJ1-6, with D perhaps matching TRBD1 (5 bases). Germline CDR1 is SGHDT and CDR2 is YYEEEE. This CDR3 has 15 amino acids. Trimming removed 1 base at V and 5 bases at J, with 10 bases between. As DNA, the CDR3 is TGTGCCAGCAGCTTGTGGGCAGGGCATAATTCACCCCTCCACTTT. Translating gives CASSLWAGHNSPLHF.

The chain recombines TRBV12-3 or TRBV12-4 with TRBJ1-2; D gene ambiguous. The CDR3 contains 14 residues. The V and J ends lost 2 bases and 4 bases respectively, with 11 bases between them. CDR3 DNA: TGTGCCAGCAGTTTAAAAGGGCCGGGCTATGGCTACACCTTC. This sequence encodes CASSLKGPGYGYTF.

This clonotype was observed at least ten times. The chain links TRBV29-1 to TRBJ2-2; TRBD1 matches 9 bases. The germline V gene encodes CDR1 SQVTM and CDR2 ANQGSEA. The CDR3 has 14 amino acids. With V trimmed by 6 bases and J by 1 base, 3 bases remained unmatched. Written as DNA, the CDR3 is TGCAGCGTACCGGGACAGGGGAACACCGGGGAGCTGTTTTTT. Its protein is CSVPGQGNTGELFF.

The CDR3 loop is CASSQPLIGGELFF. The CDR3 DNA reads as TGCGCCAGCAGCCAGCCGTTGATTGGCGGGGAGCTGTTTTTT. The rearrangement links TRBV4-1 to TRBJ2-2; D unclear. CDR3 size: 14 residues. V lost 3 bases and J lost 7, with 12 bases in between. Germline V gene sequence: CDR1 MGHRA, CDR2 YSYEKL.

This clonotype was seen ten or more times. The V gene is TRBV7-8, the J gene TRBJ2-1; no clear D. This CDR3 spans 15 amino acids. V lost 6 bases and J 5 bases, leaving 17 bases between the germline ends. Germline V CDR1 and CDR2: SGHVS, FQNEAQ. The CDR3 DNA is TGTGCCAGCAGTTCCTCGAGGTGGGTCGACAATGAGCAGTTCTTC. Its protein product is CASSSSRWVDNEQFF.

The genes are TRBV28 and TRBJ2-7, with 10 bases lining up with TRBD2. The trim removed 1 base at V and 3 bases at J, leaving 9 bases unmatched. Germline V gives CDR1 MDHEN, CDR2 SYDVKM. The CDR3 has 17 amino acids. The CDR3 coding sequence is TGTGCCAGCAGTTTATACCAGCGGGGGGGACTCTACTACGAGCAGTACTTC. Its protein is CASSLYQRGGLYYEQYF.

At least ten counts were recorded for this clonotype. The chain combines TRBV7-6 with TRBJ2-5, with D uncertain. Trimming removed 1 base at V and 4 bases at J, with 7 bases between. The germline V gene has CDR1 SGHVS and CDR2 FNYEAQ. CDR3 length: 13 amino acids. The CDR3 is CASSLVVTETQYF. The DNA for the CDR3 is TGTGCCAGCAGCTTAGTAGTTACAGAGACCCAGTACTTC.

There are a few counts of this clonotype. The rearrangement joins TRBV10-3 to TRBJ2-2; 7 positions match TRBD2. Germline CDR1 is ENHRY and CDR2 is SYGVKD. The CDR3 loop spans 20 amino acids. V lost 2 bases to trimming and J lost 0 bases; unmatched junction nucleotides: 15. The CDR3 sequence is CAISERSGRVGLANTGELFF. DNA of the CDR3: TGTGCCATCAGTGAGCGGTCGGGGAGGGTAGGACTAGCGAACACCGGGGAGCTGTTTTTT.

This clonotype was detected many times. The rearrangement joins TRBV29-1 to TRBJ2-5, with D perhaps matching TRBD2 (5 bases). The germline gives CDR1 SQVTM, CDR2 ANQGSEA. The CDR3 totals 13 residues. V lost 3 bases and J lost 5, with 13 bases in between. As DNA, the CDR3 is TGCAGCGTTGACCTAGCCCCTTGGGAGACCCAGTACTTC. Protein sequence: CSVDLAPWETQYF.

This clonotype has more than one count but fewer than ten. This may arise from a read error, as a much more abundant clone is one base away. Likely a read error: the CDR3 ends without its conserved phenylalanine or tryptophan. This rearrangement joins TRBV15 to TRBJ2-5, with TRBD2 identical over 11 bases. V shed 3 bases and J 2 bases; nucleotides not matched to a gene: 11. The CDR3 covers 18 residues. Germline CDR1 reads LNHNV; CDR2 reads YYDKDF (reference sequence). The CDR3 protein is CATSRGLAEGWYQETQYL. The CDR3 nucleotides read TGTGCCACCAGCAGGGGACTAGCGGAAGGGTGGTATCAAGAGACCCAGTACTTA.

This clonotype was detected many times. The chain carries TRBV12-3 or TRBV12-4 and TRBJ1-6; no definite D call. This CDR3 is built from 12 residues. Trimming pared 5 bases from V and 11 bases from J, leaving 10 bases between. The CDR3 spells CASSRDRAPLHF. In DNA, the CDR3 is TGTGCCAGCAGTCGGGATCGGGCACCCCTCCACTTT.

Ten or more counts support this clonotype. The gene calls are TRBV6-2 or TRBV6-3 and TRBJ2-3, with 8 bases identical to TRBD1. The CDR3 spans 18 residues. Germline loops: CDR1 MNHEY, CDR2 SVGEGT. V shed 3 bases and J 2 bases; nucleotides not matched to a gene: 13. The CDR3: CASSYTTGAHRSTDTQYF. CDR3 in DNA: TGTGCCAGCAGTTATACGACAGGGGCCCACCGTTCCACAGATACGCAGTATTTT.

The table lists this clonotype with many counts. The germline gene is not matched at one end of the junction; a read error may be the cause. The V call is TRBV28, the J call TRBJ2-2, with D possibly TRBD2 on 5 matching bases. CDR3 length: 15 residues. Per germline, CDR1 MDHEN and CDR2 SYDVKM. The CDR3 bases are TGTGCCAGCAGTTTAGGAGCGGTCAACACCAGGGAGCTGTTTTTT. Protein: CASSLGAVNTRELFF.